This TCR beta chain is drawn from a study of metastatic and nonmetastatic thyroid tumors. For the study at large: Comparison of repertoires was carried out across blood and tumor or nodule tissue from malignant and benign thyroid patients.

No treatment had been given to any patient before thyroid surgery. Original analysis: What underpinned the distant-metastasis classifier for papillary thyroid cancer was the set of CDR3 differences across clinicopathological groups. TCRdb re-called the PCR reads with MiXCR. These V and J calls rely on TCRdb rather than the paper's analysis. This sample yields tens of thousands of clones, of which 20% are seen a single time; approximately 4% belongs to the top ten. V was clipped by 6 bases and J by 11 bases; unmatched bases: 15. There are 15 residues in the CDR3. The study, taken as a whole, reports: Reported TCR beta diversity, measured in blood and tumor, was significantly higher for malignant thyroid tumors than for benign nodules.

This clone was observed at least ten times. The antigen remains unidentified. This sequence joins TRBV6-7 and TRBJ1-1; 10 positions agree with TRBD1. Being an ORF, TRBV6-7 has a function that is uncertain. Sequences were obtained from blood. The TCR sequence derives from a female donor with papillary thyroid cancer or a benign thyroid nodule (not recorded which). Some clones in this sample may be carry-over from other donors' samples. The CDR3 DNA follows: TGTGCCAGCAGAATAATCGGGACAGGGGATCTTGCTGCTTTCTTT. Translated: CASRIIGTGDLAAFF.